This is a list of T cell receptor beta chains from one sample in a study of metastatic and nonmetastatic thyroid tumors. TCRdb called clones again from the PCR reads with MiXCR. The sample yields 7,000 to 10,000 clones, 24% seen once. The sequenced sample was tumor tissue. These receptors all come from a female donor with papillary thyroid cancer or a benign thyroid nodule (not recorded which). Some clones in this sample may be carry-over from other donors' samples. The conserved cysteine and the conserved F or W are not part of the CDR3 here. The order of the fields is V gene, J gene, D gene, CDR3 protein. The D gene is left open where the match is weak.

V gene: TRBV20-1
J gene: TRBJ2-1
D gene: TRBD2
CDR3 protein: SARDRTSGRGYNEQF

V gene: TRBV4-2
J gene: TRBJ2-6
D gene: -
CDR3 protein: ASSLPGVLAGANVLT

V gene: TRBV10-1
J gene: TRBJ2-1
D gene: -
CDR3 protein: ASSYKRLPHRNYYNEQF

V gene: TRBV11-1
J gene: TRBJ2-7
D gene: TRBD1
CDR3 protein: ASSFGTGLQEQY

V gene: TRBV6-2/TRBV6-3
J gene: TRBJ1-1
D gene: TRBD1
CDR3 protein: ASSLIDRGGLPTEAY

V gene: TRBV6-1
J gene: TRBJ2-7
D gene: -
CDR3 protein: ASSDRGSFREQY

V gene: TRBV12-3/TRBV12-4
J gene: TRBJ2-1
D gene: -
CDR3 protein: ASSSRIAEQF

V gene: TRBV6-1
J gene: TRBJ1-6
D gene: -
CDR3 protein: AAGTFRDSPLH

V gene: TRBV6-1
J gene: TRBJ2-2
D gene: TRBD1
CDR3 protein: ASSSTGDGELF

V gene: TRBV24-1
J gene: TRBJ2-1
D gene: -
CDR3 protein: ATSDSLTAYNEQF

V gene: TRBV24-1
J gene: TRBJ1-2
D gene: TRBD1
CDR3 protein: ATSQGGYGYT

V gene: TRBV2
J gene: TRBJ2-7
D gene: TRBD2
CDR3 protein: ASSRGGHEQY

V gene: TRBV12-3/TRBV12-4
J gene: TRBJ1-2
D gene: -
CDR3 protein: ASSPRPFYGYT

V gene: TRBV19
J gene: TRBJ2-1
D gene: -
CDR3 protein: ASSPGLGYEQF

V gene: TRBV5-6
J gene: TRBJ2-1
D gene: TRBD2
CDR3 protein: ASSPGGGVSYNEQF

V gene: TRBV19
J gene: TRBJ1-2
D gene: -
CDR3 protein: ASSITAGANYGYT

V gene: TRBV11-3
J gene: TRBJ2-5
D gene: TRBD2
CDR3 protein: ASSSGLAVQETQY

V gene: TRBV18
J gene: TRBJ1-4
D gene: -
CDR3 protein: ASSPPTAGPYEKLF

V gene: TRBV27
J gene: TRBJ1-4
D gene: -
CDR3 protein: ASSLGETPNEKLF

V gene: TRBV12-3/TRBV12-4
J gene: TRBJ2-7
D gene: -
CDR3 protein: ASSFGPRYYEQY

V gene: TRBV10-2
J gene: TRBJ2-7
D gene: -
CDR3 protein: ASSLNDYEQY

V gene: TRBV30
J gene: TRBJ2-7
D gene: TRBD2
CDR3 protein: AWGLAGSYDQY

V gene: TRBV28
J gene: TRBJ1-2
D gene: TRBD1
CDR3 protein: ASSDSLRGQGYGYT

V gene: TRBV9
J gene: TRBJ2-5
D gene: -
CDR3 protein: ASSSGRRGTLETQY

V gene: TRBV4-2
J gene: TRBJ1-2
D gene: -
CDR3 protein: ASSQDPAGTYGYT

V gene: TRBV5-6
J gene: TRBJ2-7
D gene: -
CDR3 protein: ASSSMDYEQY

V gene: TRBV6-2/TRBV6-3
J gene: TRBJ1-1
D gene: -
CDR3 protein: ASSYRGFSEAF

V gene: TRBV6-2/TRBV6-3
J gene: TRBJ2-7
D gene: TRBD1
CDR3 protein: ASSYPTGGTYEQY

V gene: TRBV2
J gene: TRBJ2-2
D gene: -
CDR3 protein: ASSETENTGELF

V gene: TRBV12-3/TRBV12-4
J gene: TRBJ1-4
D gene: -
CDR3 protein: ASSNLKGQRNEKLF

V gene: TRBV7-8
J gene: TRBJ2-1
D gene: -
CDR3 protein: ASSPGNEQF

V gene: TRBV2
J gene: TRBJ2-1
D gene: -
CDR3 protein: ASIILIGEQF